The entry below gives a single T cell receptor beta chain sequence along with its context. What it binds is unknown. TCRdb reanalysed the RT-PCR reads using MiXCR and keeps one entry per CDR3 protein. The sample includes hundreds of thousands of distinct CDR3 sequences, approximately 15% of them seen just once. The data were obtained in a study of response to subunit inactivated influenza vaccine. The study's findings and limits: The authors proposed limited new T cell recruitment per seasonal influenza vaccination.

This CDR3 region has 14 residues. Between the trimmed V and J ends, which lost 2 bases and 3 bases, there was a span of 10 bases. The TCR comes from a man aged 45-65 years who received an inactivated influenza vaccine. Sample: PBMCs from blood, taken 14 days before vaccination. V usage is TRBV12-3 or TRBV12-4 and J usage is TRBJ1-1; perhaps TRBD1 as D (6 bases). The CDR3 protein is CASSLWGLYTEAFF. The CDR3, as DNA: TGTGCCAGCAGTTTATGGGGGCTGTACACTGAAGCTTTCTTT.